The rows below give T cell receptor beta chains drawn from one sample of a study of shared clonotypes between healthy human individuals. Libraries were prepared by immunoSEQ multiplex PCR; TCRdb keeps only in-frame clonotypes and omits some of them. This sample carries a few million clones, 90% to 95% of them seen once, and the ten largest clones take around 1.7%. The sequenced sample consisted of naive CD8+ T cells from PBMCs. These receptors all come from a man aged 18 to 29 in good health. Some clones in this sample may be carry-over from other donors' samples. Both conserved end residues are part of each CDR3. The D gene is left open where the match is weak. Not every row has a clone size; where given, it reads once, few, many or a size class.

j_call	clone_size	d_call	v_call	cdr3_aa	cdr3_nt
TRBJ1-1	NA	NA	TRBV6-5	CASSYSVQGLNTEAFF	TGTGCCAGCAGTTACTCGGTCCAGGGCCTGAACACTGAAGCTTTCTTT
TRBJ2-7	NA	NA	TRBV7-8	CASSAWVDEQYF	TGTGCCAGCAGCGCGTGGGTAGACGAGCAGTACTTC
TRBJ2-1	NA	TRBD2	TRBV14	CASSPSTSGRGEQFF	TGTGCCAGCAGTCCAAGTACTAGCGGGAGAGGAGAGCAGTTCTTC
TRBJ1-4	NA	TRBD1	TRBV7-9	CAIGPGQDEKLFF	TGTGCCATCGGACCGGGACAGGATGAAAAACTGTTTTTT
TRBJ2-3	NA	NA	TRBV11-1	CASSLVEGLADTQYF	TGTGCCAGCAGCTTAGTGGAGGGCTTAGCAGATACGCAGTATTTT
TRBJ2-7	NA	NA	TRBV27	CASSLGSTYEQYF	TGTGCCAGCAGTTTAGGATCCACCTACGAGCAGTACTTC
TRBJ2-2	NA	TRBD2	TRBV2	CASSTLAEANTGELFF	TGTGCCAGCAGCACACTAGCGGAGGCGAACACCGGGGAGCTGTTTTTT
TRBJ2-2	NA	NA	TRBV5-6	CASSWRGSVDKVFF	TGTGCCAGCAGCTGGCGGGGTTCAGTGGACAAAGTGTTTTTT
TRBJ2-3	NA	TRBD2	TRBV5-4	CASSPGLADRTDTQYF	TGTGCCAGCAGCCCCGGACTAGCGGATCGCACAGATACGCAGTATTTT
TRBJ1-2	once	NA	TRBV7-9	CASSLEGGHLYGYTF	TGTGCCAGCAGCTTAGAAGGGGGGCATCTCTATGGCTACACCTTC
TRBJ2-7	NA	TRBD2	TRBV28	CASSLGGNSYEQYF	TGTGCCAGCAGTTTGGGAGGGAATTCCTACGAGCAGTACTTC
TRBJ1-1	NA	NA	TRBV7-9	CASSLARANEAFF	TGTGCCAGCAGCTTAGCTAGGGCAAATGAAGCTTTCTTT
TRBJ1-1	NA	TRBD1	TRBV15	CATSTRGTASTEAFF	TGTGCCACCAGCACAAGAGGGACAGCTAGCACTGAAGCTTTCTTT
TRBJ2-7	NA	NA	TRBV18	CASSDSYNSYEQYF	TGTGCCAGCTCAGACAGTTATAACTCCTACGAGCAGTACTTC
TRBJ1-3	NA	NA	TRBV9	CASSAPTTSGGRSGNTIYF	TGTGCCAGCAGCGCACCAACTACATCGGGGGGACGCTCTGGAAACACCATATATTTT
TRBJ2-1	NA	TRBD2	TRBV7-3	CASSLVSSGTNNEQFF	TGTGCCAGCAGCTTAGTGTCTAGCGGGACTAACAATGAGCAGTTCTTC
TRBJ2-7	NA	NA	TRBV27	CASSLSVGSSYEQYF	TGTGCCAGCAGTTTATCGGTGGGGAGCTCCTACGAGCAGTACTTC
TRBJ2-1	NA	TRBD2	TRBV28	CASSLGRTSGRGDEQFF	TGTGCCAGCAGTTTGGGTAGGACTAGCGGGAGGGGCGATGAGCAGTTCTTC
TRBJ1-2	NA	NA	TRBV29-1	CSVEEQGPYGYTF	TGCAGCGTTGAAGAACAGGGTCCCTATGGCTACACCTTC
TRBJ2-5	NA	TRBD2	TRBV7-9	CASSSPVVLAGGETQYF	TGTGCCAGCAGCTCCCCCGTAGTACTAGCGGGGGGGGAGACCCAGTACTTC
TRBJ2-5	NA	TRBD2	TRBV27	CASRPPLAEQETQYF	TGTGCCAGCAGACCCCCACTAGCGGAGCAAGAGACCCAGTACTTC
TRBJ2-7	NA	NA	TRBV27	CASSLNAGSYEQYF	TGTGCCAGCAGTTTAAACGCCGGCTCCTACGAGCAGTACTTC
TRBJ2-1	NA	NA	TRBV27	CASSFIGVASHEQFF	TGTGCCAGCAGTTTTATAGGGGTAGCATCCCATGAGCAGTTCTTC
TRBJ1-1	NA	TRBD1	TRBV6-5	CASSLTGGDGTEAFF	TGTGCCAGCAGTTTGACAGGGGGTGATGGCACTGAAGCTTTCTTT
TRBJ2-2	NA	NA	TRBV29-1	CSVEDRVTGVAGELFF	TGCAGCGTTGAAGATCGGGTGACAGGCGTGGCCGGGGAGCTGTTTTTT
TRBJ2-5	NA	NA	TRBV9	CASSVGSLQQQETQYF	TGTGCCAGCAGCGTAGGTTCTTTACAGCAACAAGAGACCCAGTACTTC
TRBJ1-2	NA	TRBD1	TRBV5-1	CASSFRDSNYGYTF	TGCGCCAGCAGCTTTAGGGACAGCAACTATGGCTACACCTTC
TRBJ1-2	NA	NA	TRBV25-1	CASWGWTRDRTNYGYTF	TGTGCCAGCTGGGGTTGGACACGAGACAGGACTAACTATGGCTACACCTTC
TRBJ1-5	few	TRBD1	TRBV28	CASKGQINQPQHF	TGTGCCAGCAAGGGACAGATTAATCAGCCCCAGCATTTT
TRBJ2-7	NA	NA	TRBV11-1	CASSLAVQYEQYF	TGTGCCAGCAGCTTAGCCGTACAGTACGAGCAGTACTTC
TRBJ2-7	NA	NA	TRBV30	CAWVEGPGYEQYF	TGTGCCTGGGTGGAGGGTCCGGGCTACGAGCAGTACTTC
TRBJ1-5	NA	NA	TRBV6-1	CASSVGRGGNQPQHF	TGTGCCAGCAGTGTAGGCAGGGGAGGCAATCAGCCCCAGCATTTT